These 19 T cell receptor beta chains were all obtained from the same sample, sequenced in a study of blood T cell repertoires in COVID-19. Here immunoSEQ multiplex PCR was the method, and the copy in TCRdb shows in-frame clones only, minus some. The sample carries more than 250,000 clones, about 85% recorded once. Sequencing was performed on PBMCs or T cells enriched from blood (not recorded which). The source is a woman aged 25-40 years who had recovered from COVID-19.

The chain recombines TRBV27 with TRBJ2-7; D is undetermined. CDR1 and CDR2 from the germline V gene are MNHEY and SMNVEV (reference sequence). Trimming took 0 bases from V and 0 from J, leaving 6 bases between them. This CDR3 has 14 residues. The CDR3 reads CASSLSWASYEQYF. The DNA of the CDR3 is TGTGCCAGCAGTTTATCCTGGGCCTCCTACGAGCAGTACTTC.

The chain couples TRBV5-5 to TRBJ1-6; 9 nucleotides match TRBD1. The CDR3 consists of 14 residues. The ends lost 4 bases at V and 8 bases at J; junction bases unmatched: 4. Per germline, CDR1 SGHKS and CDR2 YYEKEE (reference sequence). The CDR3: CASSEWTGDSPLHF. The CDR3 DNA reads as TGTGCCAGCAGCGAATGGACAGGGGATTCACCCCTCCACTTT.

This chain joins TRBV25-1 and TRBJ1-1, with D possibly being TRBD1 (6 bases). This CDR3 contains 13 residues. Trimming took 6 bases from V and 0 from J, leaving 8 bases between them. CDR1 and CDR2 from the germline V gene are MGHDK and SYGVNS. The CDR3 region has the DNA TGTGCCAGCAGGGGGGCGTTGAACACTGAAGCTTTCTTT. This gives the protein CASRGALNTEAFF.

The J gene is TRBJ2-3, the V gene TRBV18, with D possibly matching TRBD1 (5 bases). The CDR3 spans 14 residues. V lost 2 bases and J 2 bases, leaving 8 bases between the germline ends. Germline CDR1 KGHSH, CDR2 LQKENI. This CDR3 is CASSPGAVTDTQYF. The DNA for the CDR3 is TGTGCCAGCTCACCAGGGGCAGTCACAGATACGCAGTATTTT.

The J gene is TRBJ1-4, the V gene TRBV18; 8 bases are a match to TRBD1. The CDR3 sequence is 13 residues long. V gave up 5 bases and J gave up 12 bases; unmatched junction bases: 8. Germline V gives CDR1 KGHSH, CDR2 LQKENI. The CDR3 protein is CASSGDRTGELFF. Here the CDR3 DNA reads TGTGCCAGCTCAGGGGACAGGACGGGGGAACTGTTTTTT. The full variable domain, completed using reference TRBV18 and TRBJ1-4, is NAGVMQNPRHLVRRRGQEARLRCSPMKGHSHVYWYRQLPEEGLKFMVYLQKENIIDESGMPKERFSAEFPKEGPSILRIQQVVRGDSAAYFCASSGDRTGELFFGSGTQLSVL.

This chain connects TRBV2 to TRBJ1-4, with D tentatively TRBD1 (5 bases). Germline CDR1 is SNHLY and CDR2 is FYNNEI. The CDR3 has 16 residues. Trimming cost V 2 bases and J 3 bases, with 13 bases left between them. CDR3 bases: TGTGCCAGCAGTGAAAATAGGGCAGGGTCTAATGAAAAACTGTTTTTT. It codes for CASSENRAGSNEKLFF.

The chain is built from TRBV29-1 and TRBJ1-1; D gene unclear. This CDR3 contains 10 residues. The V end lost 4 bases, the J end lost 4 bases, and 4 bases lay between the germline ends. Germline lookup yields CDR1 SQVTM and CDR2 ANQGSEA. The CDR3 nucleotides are TGCAGCGTTGGTAGCACTGAAGCTTTCTTT. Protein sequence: CSVGSTEAFF.

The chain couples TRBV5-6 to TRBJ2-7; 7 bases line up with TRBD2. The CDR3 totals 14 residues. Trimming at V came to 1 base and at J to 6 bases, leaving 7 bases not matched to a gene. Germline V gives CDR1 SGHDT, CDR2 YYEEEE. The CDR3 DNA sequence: TGTGCCAGCAGCTTGTCGCCTCCGGGGGGCGAGCAGTACTTC. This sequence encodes CASSLSPPGGEQYF.

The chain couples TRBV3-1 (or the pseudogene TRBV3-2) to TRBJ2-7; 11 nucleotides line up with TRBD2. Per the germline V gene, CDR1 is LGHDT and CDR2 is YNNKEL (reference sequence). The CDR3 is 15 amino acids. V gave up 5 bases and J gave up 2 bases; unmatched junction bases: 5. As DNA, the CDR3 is TGTGCCAGCAGCTCGACTAGCGGGGCCGCCTACGAGCAGTACTTC. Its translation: CASSSTSGAAYEQYF.

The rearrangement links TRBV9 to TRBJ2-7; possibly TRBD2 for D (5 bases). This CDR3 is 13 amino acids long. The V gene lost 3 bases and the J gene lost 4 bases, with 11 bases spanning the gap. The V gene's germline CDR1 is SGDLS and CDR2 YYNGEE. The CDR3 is CASSAASGYEQYF. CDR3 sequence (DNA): TGTGCCAGCAGCGCCGCTTCGGGGTACGAGCAGTACTTC. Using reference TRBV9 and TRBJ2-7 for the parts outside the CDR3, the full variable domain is DSGVTQTPKHLITATGQRVTLRCSPRSGDLSVYWYQQSLDQGLQFLIQYYNGEERAKGNILERFSAQQFPDLHSELNLSSLELGDSALYFCASSAASGYEQYFGPGTRLTVT.

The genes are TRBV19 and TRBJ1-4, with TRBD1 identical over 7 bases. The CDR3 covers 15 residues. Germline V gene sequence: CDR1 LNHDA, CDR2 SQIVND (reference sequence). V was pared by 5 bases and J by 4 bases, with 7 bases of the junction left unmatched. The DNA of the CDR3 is TGTGCCAGTAGTCTCGAGGGACAGCGTAATGAAAAACTGTTTTTT. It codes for CASSLEGQRNEKLFF.

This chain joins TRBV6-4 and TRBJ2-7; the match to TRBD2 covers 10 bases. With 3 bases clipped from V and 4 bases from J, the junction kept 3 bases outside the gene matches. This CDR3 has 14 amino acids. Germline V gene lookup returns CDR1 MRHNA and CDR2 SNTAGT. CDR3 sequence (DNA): TGTGCCAGCAGTGAAACTAGCGGGGATTACGAGCAGTACTTC. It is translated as CASSETSGDYEQYF.

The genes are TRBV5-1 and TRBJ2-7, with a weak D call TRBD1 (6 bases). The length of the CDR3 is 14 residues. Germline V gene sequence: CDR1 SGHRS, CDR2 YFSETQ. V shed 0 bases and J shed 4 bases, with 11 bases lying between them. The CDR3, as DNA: TGCGCCAGCAGCTTGGAGCAGGGGTGGTACGAGCAGTACTTC. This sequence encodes CASSLEQGWYEQYF.

The DNA of the CDR3 is TGTGCCACCGGACTGTGGGGTAGCAATCAGCCCCAGCATTTT. It specifies CATGLWGSNQPQHF. The rearrangement uses TRBV5-6 and TRBJ1-5; D ambiguous. V lost 9 bases and J 0 bases, leaving 13 bases between the germline ends. There are 14 residues in the CDR3. Germline values: CDR1 SGHDT, CDR2 YYEEEE.

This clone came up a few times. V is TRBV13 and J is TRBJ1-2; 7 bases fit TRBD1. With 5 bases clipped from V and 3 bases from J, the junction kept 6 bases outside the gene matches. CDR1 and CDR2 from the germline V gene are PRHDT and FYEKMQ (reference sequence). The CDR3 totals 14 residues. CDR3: CASSLGQADYGYTF. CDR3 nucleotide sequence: TGTGCCAGCAGCCTTGGACAGGCGGACTATGGCTACACCTTC.

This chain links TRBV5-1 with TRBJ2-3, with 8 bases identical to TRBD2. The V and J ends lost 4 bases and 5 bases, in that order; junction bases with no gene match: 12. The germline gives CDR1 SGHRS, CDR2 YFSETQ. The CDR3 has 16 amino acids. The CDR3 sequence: CASSPGLAGGVDTQYF. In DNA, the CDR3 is TGCGCCAGCAGCCCCGGACTAGCAGGCGGCGTAGATACGCAGTATTTT.

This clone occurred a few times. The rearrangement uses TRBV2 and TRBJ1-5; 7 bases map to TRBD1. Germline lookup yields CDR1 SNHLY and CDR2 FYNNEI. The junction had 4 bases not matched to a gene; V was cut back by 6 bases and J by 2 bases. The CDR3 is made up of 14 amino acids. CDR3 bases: TGTGCCAGCAGGCAAGACAGGGGCAATCAGCCCCAGCATTTT. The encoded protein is CASRQDRGNQPQHF.

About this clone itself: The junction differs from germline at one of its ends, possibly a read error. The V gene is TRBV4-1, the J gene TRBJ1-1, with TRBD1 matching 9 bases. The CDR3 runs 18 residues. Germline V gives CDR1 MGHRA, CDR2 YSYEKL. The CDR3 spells CVSSQAGLQGAMNTEAFF. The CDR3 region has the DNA TGCGTCAGCAGCCAAGCGGGGCTACAGGGGGCTATGAACACTGAAGCTTTCTTT.

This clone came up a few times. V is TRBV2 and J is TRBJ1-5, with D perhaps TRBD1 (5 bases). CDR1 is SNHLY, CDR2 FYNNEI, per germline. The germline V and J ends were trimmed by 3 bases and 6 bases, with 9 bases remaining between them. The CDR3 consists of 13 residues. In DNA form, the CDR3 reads TGTGCCAGCAGTGACTCCGGGGGTCAGCCCCAGCATTTT. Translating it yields CASSDSGGQPQHF.